The 20 T cell receptor beta chains below come from one sample, sequenced in a study of blood T cell repertoires in COVID-19. Produced via immunoSEQ multiplex PCR; TCRdb's table is partial and in-frame only. Found here are about 170,000 clones, 80% to 85% of them singletons; the top ten hold about 11%. The sample comprised peripheral blood. The receptor set was obtained from a man aged 70-80 years with active or convalescent COVID-19.

In regard to this clone: Within the sample, other DNA sequences also encode this same CDR3. The J gene is TRBJ1-1, the V gene TRBV5-1; D gene uncertain. The V gene's germline CDR1 is SGHRS and CDR2 YFSETQ. The CDR3 runs to 13 residues. The ends were cut back, 0 bases at V and 4 bases at J, with 7 bases in the middle. This chain's CDR3 is CASSLDGGTEAFF. In nucleotides, the CDR3 is TGCGCCAGCAGCTTGGACGGTGGCACTGAAGCTTTCTTT.

The rearrangement uses TRBV6-2 or TRBV6-3 and TRBJ1-1, with D unresolved. V dropped 5 bases and J dropped 5 bases, with 9 bases sitting between them. Germline-derived CDR1 and CDR2 are MNHEY and SVGEGT. There are 12 residues in the CDR3. The CDR3 loop reads CASSEDRTEAFF. In DNA, the CDR3 is TGTGCCAGCAGTGAGGATAGGACTGAAGCTTTCTTT.

The rearrangement links TRBV27 to TRBJ2-2; a possible D gene is TRBD1 (5 bases). Trimming cost V 6 bases and J 1 base, with 9 bases left between them. The CDR3 is 14 amino acids. Germline V gene data show CDR1 as MNHEY and CDR2 as SMNVEV (reference sequence). Here the CDR3 DNA reads TGTGCCAGCAGGCCAGACAGGAACACCGGGGAGCTGTTTTTT. Encoded protein: CASRPDRNTGELFF.

This clone was picked up one time. The CDR3 DNA is TGTGCCAGCAGCCCGTCGGGCGGGGAAGGCGGAGAGACCCAGTACTTC. It yields the protein CASSPSGGEGGETQYF. The chain couples TRBV5-4 to TRBJ2-5; D possibly corresponds to TRBD2 (6 bases). The CDR3 is made up of 16 amino acids. Germline values: CDR1 SGHNT, CDR2 YYREEE (reference sequence). The germline V and J ends were trimmed by 4 bases and 4 bases, with 20 bases remaining between them.

This clone was seen once. V gene TRBV5-1 combines with J gene TRBJ2-1, with 9 bases that match TRBD1. Losses at the gene ends were 4 bases for V and 7 bases for J; bases not matched to a gene: 9. This CDR3 is built from 15 residues. Germline assignment: CDR1 SGHRS and CDR2 YFSETQ. The CDR3 region is CASSGTGQGGNEQFF. CDR3 nucleotide sequence: TGCGCCAGCAGCGGGACGGGACAGGGTGGGAATGAGCAGTTCTTC.

The V and J genes are TRBV29-1 and TRBJ2-1; 7 nucleotides align to TRBD2. The junction had 9 bases not matched to a gene; V was cut back by 7 bases and J by 0 bases. The CDR3 spans 15 residues. Germline CDR1 is SQVTM and CDR2 is ANQGSEA. CDR3 protein: CSASGESGSYNEQFF. In DNA form, the CDR3 reads TGCAGCGCCAGCGGGGAGAGCGGCTCCTACAATGAGCAGTTCTTC.

The rearrangement links TRBV20-1 to TRBJ2-3, with no clear D. Per germline, CDR1 DFQATT and CDR2 SNEGSKA (reference sequence). The length of the CDR3 is 10 residues. V shed 7 bases and J shed 5 bases, with 7 bases lying between them. The CDR3 spells CSGWRDTQYF. The CDR3 nucleotides are TGCAGTGGGTGGAGAGATACGCAGTATTTT.

The chain employs TRBV7-2 and TRBJ1-4, with a tentative D call TRBD1 (5 bases). The CDR3 is made up of 16 amino acids. Germline V gene lookup returns CDR1 SGHTA and CDR2 FQGNSA. The V end was cut by 1 base, the J end by 8 bases, with 17 bases between. For the CDR3, the DNA is TGTGCCAGCAGCTTAGATGCCCCTGGGGCCGCCGAAAAACTGTTTTTT. Its translation: CASSLDAPGAAEKLFF.

This rearrangement joins TRBV7-3 to TRBJ2-1; D possibly corresponds to TRBD2 (5 bases). The germline CDR1 and CDR2 sequences are SGHTA and FQGTGA. Trimming removed 2 bases at V and 2 bases at J, with 10 bases between. The CDR3 extends over 15 amino acids. The CDR3 spells CASSLLGSAYNEQFF. The DNA for the CDR3 is TGTGCCAGCAGCTTATTGGGTAGCGCCTACAATGAGCAGTTCTTC.

CDR3 sequence: CASRTGGVYSEAFF. The CDR3 nucleotides are TGTGCCAGCAGGACAGGGGGCGTATACTCTGAAGCTTTCTTT. This chain uses TRBV28 with TRBJ1-1; the match to TRBD1 covers 10 bases. The CDR3 runs to 14 residues. The V and J ends lost 6 bases and 6 bases, in that order; junction bases with no gene match: 7. Germline V gene lookup returns CDR1 MDHEN and CDR2 SYDVKM.

The rearrangement joins TRBV4-3 to TRBJ2-1, with 10 bases that match TRBD2. J was trimmed by 4 bases and V by 4 bases; bases with no gene match: 10. This CDR3 has 17 amino acids. In germline, CDR1 is LGHNA, CDR2 YSLEER. The CDR3 is CASSRVWGTSEYNEQFF. The CDR3 DNA is TGCGCCAGCAGCCGGGTTTGGGGGACTAGCGAGTACAATGAGCAGTTCTTC.

In its sample, this clone was seen once. CDR3 loop: CASTPGGSGETQYF. The CDR3 DNA follows: TGTGCCAGCACCCCCGGCGGGAGCGGTGAGACCCAGTACTTC. V usage is TRBV28 and J usage is TRBJ2-5; TRBD2 matches 7 bases. Per germline, CDR1 MDHEN and CDR2 SYDVKM. This CDR3 has 14 amino acids. V lost 7 bases and J lost 5; bases outside the gene matches: 10.

The chain links TRBV3-1 (or the pseudogene TRBV3-2) to TRBJ2-7; 14 nucleotides agree with TRBD2. Germline V CDR1 and CDR2: LGHDT, YNNKEL (reference sequence). The CDR3 runs 15 residues. V shed 4 bases and J 6 bases; nucleotides not matched to a gene: 5. CDR3 sequence: CASSPGLAGVSEQYF. The CDR3 DNA reads TGTGCCAGCAGCCCGGGACTAGCGGGAGTAAGCGAGCAGTACTTC.

The V and J genes are TRBV29-1 and TRBJ2-7; the D is unclear. The V end lost 3 bases, the J end lost 0 bases, and 9 bases lay between the germline ends. Germline lookup yields CDR1 SQVTM and CDR2 ANQGSEA. The length of the CDR3 is 13 residues. The DNA for the CDR3 is TGCAGCGTTGAGCTCCACGGCTCCTACGAGCAGTACTTC. This sequence encodes CSVELHGSYEQYF.

The CDR3 nucleotides read TGCGCCAGCAGCCAAGATCCAGGGGGCAACTATGGCTACACCTTC. This gives the protein CASSQDPGGNYGYTF. The rearrangement joins TRBV4-1 to TRBJ1-2; 8 bases fit TRBD1. CDR3 length: 15 residues. CDR1 and CDR2 (germline): MGHRA, YSYEKL. The trim removed 0 bases at V and 2 bases at J, leaving 2 bases unmatched.

J is TRBJ2-2 and V is TRBV28; 8 nucleotides match TRBD1. Germline V lookup: CDR1 MDHEN, CDR2 SYDVKM. This CDR3 has 16 residues. V was pared by 6 bases and J by 4 bases, with 10 bases of the junction left unmatched. Written as DNA, the CDR3 is TGTGCCAGCAGGCGCGACAGGGGCTTCGGCACCGGGGAGCTGTTTTTT. This translates into CASRRDRGFGTGELFF.

The chain is built from TRBV30 and TRBJ1-2, with D hard to call. Germline lookup yields CDR1 GTSNPN and CDR2 SVGIG (reference sequence). The CDR3 loop spans 15 amino acids. Deletions cut 2 bases from V and 0 bases from J, with 13 bases between. CDR3 region: CAWSPGSGANYGYTF. The CDR3 DNA sequence: TGTGCCTGGAGTCCCGGTTCCGGGGCTAACTATGGCTACACCTTC.

This clone was counted a few times. The rearrangement uses TRBV7-2 and TRBJ2-2; D call uncertain. Germline V gene sequence: CDR1 SGHTA, CDR2 FQGNSA. The CDR3 is made up of 14 amino acids. V was clipped by 2 bases and J by 4 bases, with 8 bases between them. The CDR3 reads CASSLRHITGELFF. The CDR3 nucleotides are TGTGCCAGCAGCTTACGACACATCACCGGGGAGCTGTTTTTT.

The chain uses TRBV18 and TRBJ2-7, with D possibly TRBD1 on 6 matching bases. The V end lost 3 bases, the J end lost 6 bases, and 15 bases lay between the germline ends. The CDR3 is 14 residues long. Germline CDR1 KGHSH, CDR2 LQKENI. The CDR3 reads CASSPRSGAGEQYF. CDR3 coding DNA: TGTGCCAGCTCACCGCGTTCAGGGGCCGGCGAGCAGTACTTC.

Here the CDR3 DNA reads TGTGCCAGCTCACCAGTTTTGGTCACCACAGGGGAAGAGATAGAAAAACTGTTTTTT. Translating gives CASSPVLVTTGEEIEKLFF. V is TRBV18 and J is TRBJ1-4; the match to TRBD1 covers 7 bases. The germline V gene encodes CDR1 KGHSH and CDR2 LQKENI. Trimming at V came to 2 bases and at J to 8 bases, leaving 20 bases not matched to a gene. The CDR3 has 19 amino acids.